This TCR beta chain derives from a study of T cells after yellow fever vaccination. The table lists this clonotype with many counts. Its antigen is not known. V was cut by 4 bases and J by 0 bases, with 10 bases left in between. CDR3 length: 15 residues. Germline V gene lookup returns CDR1 LGHDT and CDR2 YNNKEL (reference sequence). General study findings and limits: Contamination by abundant bulk-population clonotypes could be present in FACS-sorted repertoires. Weaker, the secondary response had a peak occurring faster, on day 5 versus 15.

TCRdb processed the 5' RACE reads anew with MiXCR; each CDR3 protein has one entry. Altogether about 580,000 distinct CDR3 sequences are present, approximately 16% being singletons, with the ten largest covering around 16%. The chain carries TRBV3-1 and TRBJ1-3, with a tentative D call TRBD1 (5 bases). The receptor comes from a man aged 18 to 30 who received the YFV17D yellow fever vaccine. This specimen was PBMCs, taken 5 to 6 days after the first yellow fever vaccination. The CDR3 loop reads CASSRDLNSGNTIYF. DNA of the CDR3: TGTGCCAGCAGCCGGGACCTTAACTCTGGAAACACCATATATTTT.